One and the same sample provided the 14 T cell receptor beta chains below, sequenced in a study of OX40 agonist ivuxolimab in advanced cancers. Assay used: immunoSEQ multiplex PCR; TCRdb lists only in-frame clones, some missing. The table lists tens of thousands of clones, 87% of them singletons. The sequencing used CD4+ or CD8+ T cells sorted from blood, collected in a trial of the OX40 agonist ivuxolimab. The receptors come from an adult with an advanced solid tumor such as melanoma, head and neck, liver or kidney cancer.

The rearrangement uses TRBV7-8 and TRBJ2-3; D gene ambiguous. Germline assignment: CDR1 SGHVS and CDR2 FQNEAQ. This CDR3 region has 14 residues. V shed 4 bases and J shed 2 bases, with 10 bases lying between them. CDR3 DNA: TGTGCCAGCAGCTGGCGGCGATTCACAGATACGCAGTATTTT. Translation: CASSWRRFTDTQYF.

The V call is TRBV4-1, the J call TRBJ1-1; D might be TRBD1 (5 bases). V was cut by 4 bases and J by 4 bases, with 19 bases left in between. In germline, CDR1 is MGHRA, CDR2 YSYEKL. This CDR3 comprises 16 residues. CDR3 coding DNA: TGCGCCAGCAGCCCGCTTGAACTGGGACGGGGCACTGAAGCTTTCTTT. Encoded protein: CASSPLELGRGTEAFF.

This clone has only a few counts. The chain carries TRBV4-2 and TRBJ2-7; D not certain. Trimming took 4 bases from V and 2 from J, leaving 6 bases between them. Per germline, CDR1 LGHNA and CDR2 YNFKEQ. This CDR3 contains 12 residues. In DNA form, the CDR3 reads TGTGCCAGCAGCCCCGGAACCTACGAGCAGTACTTC. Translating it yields CASSPGTYEQYF.

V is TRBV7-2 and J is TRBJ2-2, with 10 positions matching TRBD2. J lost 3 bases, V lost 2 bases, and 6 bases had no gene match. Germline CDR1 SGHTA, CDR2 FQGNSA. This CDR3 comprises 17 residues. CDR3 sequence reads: CASSLISGGSYTGELFF. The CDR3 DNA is TGTGCCAGCAGCTTAATTAGCGGGGGGTCTTACACCGGGGAGCTGTTTTTT.

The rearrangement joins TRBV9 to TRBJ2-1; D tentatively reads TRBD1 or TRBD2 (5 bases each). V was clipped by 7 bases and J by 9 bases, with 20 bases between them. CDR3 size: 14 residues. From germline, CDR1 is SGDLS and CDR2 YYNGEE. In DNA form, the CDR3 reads TGTGCCAGCTCCCCCAGGGCCCCCGGAGGTGAGCAGTTCTTC. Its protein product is CASSPRAPGGEQFF.

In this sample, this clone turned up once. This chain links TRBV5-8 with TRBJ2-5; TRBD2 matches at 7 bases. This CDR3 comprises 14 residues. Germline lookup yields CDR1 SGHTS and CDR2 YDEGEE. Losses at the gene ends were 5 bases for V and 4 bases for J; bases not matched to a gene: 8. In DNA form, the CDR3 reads TGTGCCAGCAGTATTCGGGGGGTCGGAGAGACCCAGTACTTC. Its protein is CASSIRGVGETQYF.

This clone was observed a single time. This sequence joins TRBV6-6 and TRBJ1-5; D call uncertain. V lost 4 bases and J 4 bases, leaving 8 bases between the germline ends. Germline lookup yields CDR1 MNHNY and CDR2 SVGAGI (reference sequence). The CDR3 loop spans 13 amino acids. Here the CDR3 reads CASSLRWNQPQHF. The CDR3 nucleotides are TGTGCCAGCAGTTTAAGGTGGAATCAGCCCCAGCATTTT.

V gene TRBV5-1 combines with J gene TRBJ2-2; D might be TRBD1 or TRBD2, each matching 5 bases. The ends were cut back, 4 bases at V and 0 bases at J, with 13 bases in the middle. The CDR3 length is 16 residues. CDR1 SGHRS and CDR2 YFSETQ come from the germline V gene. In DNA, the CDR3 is TGCGCCAGCAGCCCGGCCGGGGCCCCGAACACCGGGGAGCTGTTTTTT. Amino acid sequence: CASSPAGAPNTGELFF.

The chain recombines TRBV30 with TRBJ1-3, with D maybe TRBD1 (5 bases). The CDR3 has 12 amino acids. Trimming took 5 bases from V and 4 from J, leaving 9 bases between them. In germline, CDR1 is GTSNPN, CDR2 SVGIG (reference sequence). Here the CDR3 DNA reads TGTGCCTGGGGGGCGGGGGGAAACACCATATATTTT. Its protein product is CAWGAGGNTIYF.

DNA of the CDR3: TGCAGTGCTAGGACAGAAGAGACCCAGTACTTC. It specifies CSARTEETQYF. V is TRBV20-1 and J is TRBJ2-5; a possible D gene is TRBD1 (5 bases). The V gene's germline CDR1 is DFQATT and CDR2 SNEGSKA (reference sequence). The length of the CDR3 is 11 residues. V dropped 3 bases and J dropped 3 bases, with 5 bases sitting between them.

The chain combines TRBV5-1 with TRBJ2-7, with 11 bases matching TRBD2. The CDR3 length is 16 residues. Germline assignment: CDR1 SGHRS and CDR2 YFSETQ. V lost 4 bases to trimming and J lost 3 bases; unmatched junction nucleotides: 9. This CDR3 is CASSPRGLADSYEQYF. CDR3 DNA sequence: TGCGCCAGCAGCCCCAGGGGACTAGCGGATAGCTACGAGCAGTACTTC. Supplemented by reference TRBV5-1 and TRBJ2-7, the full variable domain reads KAGVTQTPRYLIKTRGQQVTLSCSPISGHRSVSWYQQTPGQGLQFLFEYFSETQRNKGNFPGRFSGRQFSNSRSEMNVSTLELGDSALYLCASSPRGLADSYEQYFGPGTRLTVT.

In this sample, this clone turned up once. CDR3: CASKSQADGTEAFF. CDR3 sequence (DNA): TGTGCCAGCAAATCACAGGCGGACGGGACTGAAGCTTTCTTT. The chain joins TRBV6-5 to TRBJ1-1; D possibly corresponds to TRBD1 (5 bases). CDR1 MNHEY and CDR2 SVGAGI come from the germline V gene. V shed 7 bases and J shed 5 bases, with 17 bases lying between them. This CDR3 spans 14 amino acids.

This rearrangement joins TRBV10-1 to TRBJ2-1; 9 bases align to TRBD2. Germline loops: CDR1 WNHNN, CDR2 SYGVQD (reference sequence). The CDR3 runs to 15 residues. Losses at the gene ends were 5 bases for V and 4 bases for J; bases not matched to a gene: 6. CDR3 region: CASSLASGVYNEQFF. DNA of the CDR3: TGCGCCAGCAGTCTAGCTAGCGGGGTGTACAATGAGCAGTTCTTC.

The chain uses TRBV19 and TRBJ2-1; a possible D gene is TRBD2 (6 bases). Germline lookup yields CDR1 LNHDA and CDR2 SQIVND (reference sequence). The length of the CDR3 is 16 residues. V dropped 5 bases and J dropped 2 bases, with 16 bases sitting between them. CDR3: CASSVGGGSPYNEQFF. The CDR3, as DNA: TGTGCCAGTAGTGTCGGTGGGGGGAGCCCCTACAATGAGCAGTTCTTC.